This entry lists 28 T cell receptor beta chains sequenced from one sample in a study of shared clonotypes between healthy human individuals (dated by TCRdb to the early 2020s). The library was built by means of the immunoSEQ multiplex PCR assay. Drawn from immuneACCESS, this table holds only the in-frame rearrangements with V and J called that TCRdb kept. Clones are partly lost; checked studies trace under half to an unresolved V gene and leave the rest unexplained. Counted in this sample were 2 million to 2.5 million clones; around 92% of them appeared once. The top ten clones comprise approximately 0.41% of the sample. Sequencing was done on a sample of naive CD4+ T cells from PBMCs. The sample's cell subset or site label is to be understood as: CD45RA+ positively selected. The receptor source for this set is a man between 18 and 29 years old in good health. Some clones in this sample may be carry-over from other donors' samples.

The chain joins TRBV4-1 to TRBJ2-5; weak D call: TRBD2 (5 bases). The CDR3 has 13 amino acids. Germline CDR1 is MGHRA and CDR2 is YSYEKL. Trimming pared 0 bases from V and 7 bases from J, leaving 9 bases between. CDR3 DNA sequence: TGCGCCAGCAGCCAAGATGGTGAGGGGACCCAGTACTTC. This translates into CASSQDGEGTQYF.

J is TRBJ1-5 and V is TRBV15; TRBD1 is a possible D gene (6 bases). CDR1 is LNHNV, CDR2 YYDKDF, per germline (reference sequence). The CDR3 length is 16 residues. V lost 2 bases, J lost 0 bases, and 11 bases lay in between. The chain's CDR3 is CATSRRGGTSNQPQHF. CDR3 nucleotide sequence: TGTGCCACCAGCAGACGAGGGGGGACTAGCAATCAGCCCCAGCATTTT.

The chain links TRBV28 to TRBJ2-7; D possibly matches TRBD1 or TRBD2 (5 bases each). The germline CDR1 and CDR2 sequences are MDHEN and SYDVKM. V lost 11 bases to trimming and J lost 2 bases, with 16 bases between them. The CDR3 has 13 amino acids. CDR3 sequence reads: CALTGPRPYEQYF. Written as DNA, the CDR3 is TGTGCCTTGACGGGACCGCGGCCCTACGAGCAGTACTTC. Complete variable domain (other parts from reference TRBV28 and TRBJ2-7): DVKVTQSSRYLVKRTGEKVFLECVQDMDHENMFWYRQDPGLGLRLIYFSYDVKMKEKGDIPEGYSVSREKKERFSLILESASTNQTSMYLCALTGPRPYEQYFGPGTRLTVT.

With regard to this clone: Other DNA sequences from this sample encode an identical CDR3 as well. CDR3 coding DNA: TGCAGCGTTGACCGAAACTATGGCTACACCTTC. Translated: CSVDRNYGYTF. The chain couples TRBV29-1 to TRBJ1-2; no firm D call. Germline V CDR1 and CDR2: SQVTM, ANQGSEA. The CDR3 runs to 11 residues. The V and J ends lost 3 bases and 2 bases respectively, with 4 bases between them.

The chain joins TRBV5-6 to TRBJ2-4; 8 positions agree with TRBD1. V shed 2 bases and J 6 bases; nucleotides not matched to a gene: 4. The CDR3 covers 14 residues. CDR1 is SGHDT, CDR2 YYEEEE, per germline. The CDR3 is CASSLLDRVNIQYF. The CDR3 coding sequence is TGTGCCAGCAGCTTATTGGACAGGGTAAACATTCAGTACTTC.

J is TRBJ2-3 and V is TRBV5-1; D is perhaps TRBD2 (6 bases). Trimming took off 7 bases at V and 2 bases at J, with 17 bases between the two ends. The CDR3 runs 15 residues. Germline CDR1 reads SGHRS; CDR2 reads YFSETQ. The CDR3 loop reads CASVYRDFTTDTQYF. In DNA form, the CDR3 reads TGCGCCAGCGTTTACCGGGACTTTACCACAGATACGCAGTATTTT.

The J gene is TRBJ2-5, the V gene TRBV5-4; unclear D gene. The CDR3 has 17 residues. Trimming pared 0 bases from V and 4 bases from J, leaving 19 bases between. The V gene's germline CDR1 is SGHNT and CDR2 YYREEE (reference sequence). The chain's CDR3 is CASSLGAPSSGRETQYF. The CDR3, as DNA: TGTGCCAGCAGCTTGGGCGCACCCTCCAGTGGGCGAGAGACCCAGTACTTC.

This clone was recorded only once. CDR3 loop: CAWSVLGTGFIEQYF. As DNA, the CDR3 is TGTGCCTGGAGTGTACTGGGGACAGGATTTATCGAGCAGTACTTC. The rearrangement uses TRBV30 and TRBJ2-7; TRBD1 matches 8 bases. CDR1 is GTSNPN, CDR2 SVGIG, per germline (reference sequence). This CDR3 spans 15 amino acids. J gave up 6 bases and V 0 bases, and 10 bases lay outside the gene matches.

The genes are TRBV30 and TRBJ1-5, with 7 bases fitting TRBD1. The CDR3 contains 14 residues. V gave up 1 base and J gave up 3 bases; unmatched junction bases: 3. The germline CDR1 and CDR2 sequences are GTSNPN and SVGIG (reference sequence). DNA of the CDR3: TGTGCCTGGAGTGGAGGGACAGACAATCAGCCCCAGCATTTT. It encodes CAWSGGTDNQPQHF.

The chain uses TRBV5-4 and TRBJ2-6; possibly TRBD1 for D (7 bases). Germline-derived CDR1 and CDR2 are SGHNT and YYREEE (reference sequence). CDR3 length equals 18 residues. V lost 2 bases, J lost 0 bases, and 15 bases lay in between. Here the CDR3 DNA reads TGTGCCAGCAGCTTAGCTCAGGGGGGCGGCTCTGGGGCCAACGTCCTGACTTTC. Translation gives CASSLAQGGGSGANVLTF.

In the case of this clone: The same CDR3 is also encoded by other DNA sequences in this sample. The chain carries TRBV19 and TRBJ2-7; D could derive from TRBD1 or TRBD2 (5 bases each). Germline CDR1 is LNHDA and CDR2 is SQIVND (reference sequence). V shed 4 bases and J shed 4 bases, with 11 bases lying between them. This CDR3 region has 13 residues. The CDR3 coding sequence is TGTGCCAGTAGTAGAAGGGGACCATACGAGCAGTACTTC. It translates to CASSRRGPYEQYF.

This clone was counted once. The chain uses TRBV14 and TRBJ2-7; D is uncertain. V was shortened by 4 bases and J by 6 bases, with 16 bases between the two germline ends. CDR3 size: 14 residues. Germline V gene sequence: CDR1 SGHDN, CDR2 FVKESK. CDR3 protein: CASSLRDIVVEQYF. The CDR3 DNA sequence: TGTGCCAGCAGCCTCCGAGACATAGTGGTCGAGCAGTACTTC.

This clone was seen a few times. The genes are TRBV30 and TRBJ1-5, with D tentatively TRBD1 (6 bases). This CDR3 has 13 amino acids. Germline CDR1 is GTSNPN and CDR2 is SVGIG (reference sequence). V shed 2 bases and J shed 3 bases, with 8 bases lying between them. The CDR3 protein is CAWSRTDNQPQHF. In DNA, the CDR3 is TGTGCCTGGAGTAGGACAGACAATCAGCCCCAGCATTTT.

The chain recombines TRBV5-1 with TRBJ1-1; weak D call: TRBD1 (5 bases). V was trimmed by 4 bases and J by 1 base, leaving 11 bases between them. The germline gives CDR1 SGHRS, CDR2 YFSETQ. CDR3 length: 14 residues. CDR3 nucleotide sequence: TGCGCCAGCAGCCCCCTAACAGGGAACACTGAAGCTTTCTTT. Translating it yields CASSPLTGNTEAFF.

This chain joins TRBV7-9 and TRBJ1-2; 9 positions match TRBD1. Unmatched junction bases numbered 4, after V lost 0 bases and J lost 8 bases. The CDR3 has 14 amino acids. Germline CDR1 is SEHNR and CDR2 is FQNEAQ (reference sequence). The DNA of the CDR3 is TGTGCCAGCAGCTTAGCAGGGACAGGGAAGGGCTACACCTTC. Translating it yields CASSLAGTGKGYTF.

The chain couples TRBV15 to TRBJ2-7; D assignment may be TRBD1 or TRBD2 (6 bases each). The CDR3 extends over 15 amino acids. The germline gives CDR1 LNHNV, CDR2 YYDKDF (reference sequence). V gave up 3 bases and J gave up 2 bases, with 14 bases separating them. The CDR3 nucleotides are TGTGCCACCAGCAGGGAGGGACATGGGGCCTACGAGCAGTACTTC. Protein product: CATSREGHGAYEQYF. Looking up the rest from reference TRBV15 and TRBJ2-7 gives the full variable domain: DAMVIQNPRYQVTQFGKPVTLSCSQTLNHNVMYWYQQKSSQAPKLLFHYYDKDFNNEADTPDNFQSRRPNTSFCFLDIRSPGLGDTAMYLCATSREGHGAYEQYFGPGTRLTVT.

V gene TRBV5-1 combines with J gene TRBJ2-5; unclear D gene. Germline V CDR1 and CDR2: SGHRS, YFSETQ. The CDR3 extends over 10 amino acids. CDR3 nucleotides: TGCGCGGCGGACCCACAGACCCAGTACTTC. This codes for CAADPQTQYF.

The rearrangement uses TRBV27 and TRBJ2-5; 8 nucleotides match TRBD2. Trimming cost V 8 bases and J 4 bases; bases outside gene matches: 12. This CDR3 is built from 15 residues. CDR1 MNHEY and CDR2 SMNVEV come from the germline V gene (reference sequence). In nucleotides, the CDR3 is TGTGCCAGCCGGCGGGGGGACTATTCGAGAGAGACCCAGTACTTC. Protein product: CASRRGDYSRETQYF.

With respect to this clone: Given the absence of the conserved phenylalanine or tryptophan at the CDR3 end, a read error is likely. No DNA is shown, since the ends of the CDR3 on it are uncertain; the CDR3 is the one TCRdb lists. The rearrangement joins TRBV28 to TRBJ2-7; TRBD2, the table's D call, was not compared with the DNA. In germline, CDR1 is MDHEN, CDR2 SYDVKM. The CDR3 numbers 13 amino acids, ends counted. CDR3 region: CASSFYGGRLAEI.

The rearrangement joins TRBV6-6 to TRBJ1-2; 10 bases agree with TRBD1. This CDR3 is 15 amino acids long. In germline, CDR1 is MNHNY, CDR2 SVGAGI (reference sequence). V trimming: 2 bases; J trimming: 8 bases; junction bases outside the gene matches: 8. The CDR3 is CASSYGQDRGRGYTF. Here the CDR3 DNA reads TGTGCCAGCAGTTACGGCCAAGACAGGGGGCGAGGCTACACCTTC.

The J gene is TRBJ2-7, the V gene TRBV15; a weak D match, TRBD2 (5 bases). V gave up 0 bases and J gave up 3 bases, with 12 bases separating them. CDR3 length: 15 residues. Germline V gene data show CDR1 as LNHNV and CDR2 as YYDKDF (reference sequence). The CDR3 loop reads CATSRDGLGVYEQYF. The CDR3 nucleotides read TGTGCCACCAGCAGAGATGGGTTGGGAGTCTACGAGCAGTACTTC.

This chain joins TRBV25-1 and TRBJ2-3; 12 positions match TRBD2. This CDR3 is built from 16 residues. Trimming cost V 6 bases and J 2 bases; bases outside gene matches: 6. CDR1 is MGHDK and CDR2 is SYGVNS in the germline V gene. The CDR3 loop is CASRGGTSGYTDTQYF. DNA of the CDR3: TGTGCCAGCAGGGGAGGGACTAGCGGGTACACAGATACGCAGTATTTT. Using reference TRBV25-1 and TRBJ2-3 for the parts outside the CDR3, the full variable domain is EADIYQTPRYLVIGTGKKITLECSQTMGHDKMYWYQQDPGMELHLIHYSYGVNSTEKGDLSSESTVSRIRTEHFPLTLESARPSHTSQYLCASRGGTSGYTDTQYFGPGTRLTVL.

This chain links TRBV28 with TRBJ1-5; D is possibly TRBD1 (6 bases). This CDR3 region has 17 residues. Germline V gene lookup returns CDR1 MDHEN and CDR2 SYDVKM. V was shortened by 8 bases and J by 0 bases, with 20 bases between the two germline ends. DNA of the CDR3: TGTGCCAGCCAAACCCTCCAGGGGACTCTTAGCAATCAGCCCCAGCATTTT. Amino acids: CASQTLQGTLSNQPQHF.

V usage is TRBV27 and J usage is TRBJ1-5, with 7 bases aligning to TRBD1. Germline lookup yields CDR1 MNHEY and CDR2 SMNVEV (reference sequence). The trim removed 5 bases at V and 7 bases at J, leaving 8 bases unmatched. This CDR3 is built from 14 residues. This chain's CDR3 is CASSATGLGQPQHF. CDR3 nucleotide sequence: TGTGCCAGCAGTGCGACAGGGTTAGGGCAGCCCCAGCATTTT.

This rearrangement joins TRBV5-4 to TRBJ2-1; tentative D call: TRBD2 (6 bases). Germline V CDR1 and CDR2: SGHNT, YYREEE (reference sequence). V was clipped by 2 bases and J by 0 bases, with 12 bases between them. The CDR3 is 16 amino acids. CDR3 sequence: CASSLLADSSYNEQFF. The CDR3 DNA sequence: TGTGCCAGCAGCTTATTAGCGGATAGCTCCTACAATGAGCAGTTCTTC.

The chain uses TRBV7-2 and TRBJ1-4; D ambiguous. This CDR3 spans 14 amino acids. The V end lost 2 bases, the J end lost 4 bases, and 8 bases lay between the germline ends. Germline lookup yields CDR1 SGHTA and CDR2 FQGNSA. The CDR3 region has the DNA TGTGCCAGCAGCTTATCCGGGCATAATGAAAAACTGTTTTTT. The encoded protein is CASSLSGHNEKLFF.

This chain joins TRBV2 and TRBJ1-2, with unresolved D. The CDR3 consists of 12 residues. The germline V gene encodes CDR1 SNHLY and CDR2 FYNNEI. Trimming removed 6 bases from V and 5 bases from J, with 10 bases in between. The CDR3 DNA reads as TGTGCCAGCAGGGCGACTAGTTATGGCTACACCTTC. Encoded protein: CASRATSYGYTF.

V usage is TRBV11-2 and J usage is TRBJ2-3; TRBD2 aligns across 9 bases. J lost 9 bases, V lost 1 base, and 14 bases had no gene match. CDR3 length: 17 amino acids. Germline V gives CDR1 SGHAT, CDR2 FQNNGV. CDR3 in amino acids: CASSLVGGRAGSRTQYF. The CDR3 nucleotides read TGTGCCAGCAGCTTAGTCGGCGGGAGGGCCGGAAGTCGGACGCAGTATTTT.